These 32 T cell receptor beta chains came from one sample sequenced in a study of CD8 T cells in ankylosing spondylitis. Via MiXCR, TCRdb re-called the 5' RACE reads, giving one row per CDR3 protein. In the table there are hundreds of thousands of distinct CDR3 sequences, 15% to 20% of which are singletons. Findings and caveats of the study: What seemed typical of ankylosing spondylitis blood was a TCR beta motif built from roughly 8 highly homologous variants.

These receptors are not linked to any known antigen. Sequencing was performed on blood, either unsorted or a sorted T cell fraction (not recorded which). These receptors were taken from a male donor with ankylosing spondylitis.

The genes are TRBV2 and TRBJ2-1; 8 positions match TRBD2. Germline-derived CDR1 and CDR2 are SNHLY and FYNNEI. This CDR3 spans 15 amino acids. V lost 6 bases and J lost 4; bases outside the gene matches: 8. The DNA of the CDR3 is TGTGCCAGCAGGGCCAGAAGCGGGAGTTACAATGAGCAGTTCTTC. Translating gives CASRARSGSYNEQFF.

This clonotype was picked up a small number of times. The J gene is TRBJ2-7, the V gene TRBV18; D is ambiguous. Germline V gives CDR1 KGHSH, CDR2 LQKENI. V lost 3 bases, J lost 0 bases, and 6 bases lay in between. The CDR3 is 13 residues long. This CDR3 reads CASSPVSSYEQYF. In DNA form, the CDR3 reads TGTGCCAGCTCACCGGTGAGCTCCTACGAGCAGTACTTC.

The rearrangement links TRBV12-3 or TRBV12-4 to TRBJ1-5, with D possibly being TRBD1 (5 bases). CDR3 length: 13 residues. With 3 bases removed from V and 7 bases from J, the gap between germline ends came to 10 bases. The CDR3 sequence is CASSLGGLQPQHF. The CDR3 DNA is TGTGCCAGCAGTTTGGGGGGTCTCCAGCCCCAGCATTTT.

V is TRBV20-1 and J is TRBJ2-3, with 12 positions matching TRBD2. With V trimmed by 4 bases and J by 5 bases, 7 bases remained unmatched. CDR1 DFQATT and CDR2 SNEGSKA come from the germline V gene (reference sequence). This CDR3 spans 15 amino acids. In DNA form, the CDR3 reads TGCAGTGCTATCCTCCCGGGACTAGCGGGAGATACGCAGTATTTT. This codes for CSAILPGLAGDTQYF.

This chain connects TRBV18 to TRBJ2-7; 8 nucleotides align to TRBD1. Germline lookup yields CDR1 KGHSH and CDR2 LQKENI. V was pared by 6 bases and J by 5 bases, with 6 bases of the junction left unmatched. CDR3 size: 13 residues. CDR3 residues: CASSRQGRNEQYF. As DNA, the CDR3 is TGTGCCAGCTCCCGACAGGGGAGGAACGAGCAGTACTTC.

This clonotype was observed a handful of times. The chain employs TRBV11-2 and TRBJ2-1; 10 nucleotides match TRBD2. Germline trimming cut 7 bases from V and 5 bases from J; bases unmatched to any gene: 5. Germline V gives CDR1 SGHAT, CDR2 FQNNGV. The length of the CDR3 is 14 residues. Written as DNA, the CDR3 is TGTGCCAGCAAAGCGGGAGGGGCAAACAATGAGCAGTTCTTC. Encoded protein: CASKAGGANNEQFF. Looking up the rest from reference TRBV11-2 and TRBJ2-1 gives the full variable domain: EAGVAQSPRYKIIEKRQSVAFWCNPISGHATLYWYQQILGQGPKLLIQFQNNGVVDDSQLPKDRFSAERLKGVDSTLKIQPAKLEDSAVYLCASKAGGANNEQFFGPGTRLTVL.

V usage is TRBV20-1 and J usage is TRBJ1-2, with 9 nucleotides matching TRBD1. Germline V gene sequence: CDR1 DFQATT, CDR2 SNEGSKA (reference sequence). This CDR3 has 14 residues. Germline trimming cut 0 bases from V and 3 bases from J; bases unmatched to any gene: 2. In DNA form, the CDR3 reads TGCAGTGCTAGAGATGACAGGGGGGACTATGGCTACACCTTC. This translates into CSARDDRGDYGYTF.

This clonotype appeared many times. The chain joins TRBV10-3 to TRBJ2-1; D may match TRBD1 or TRBD2 (6 bases each). The CDR3 is 14 residues long. V lost 4 bases, J lost 9 bases, and 16 bases lay in between. The germline gives CDR1 ENHRY, CDR2 SYGVKD. CDR3 sequence reads: CAISGEGGVVEQFF. CDR3 bases: TGTGCCATCAGTGGAGAGGGGGGCGTGGTTGAGCAGTTCTTC.

This clonotype has a count of ten or more. The chain employs TRBV3-1 and TRBJ2-6, with no clear D. The length of the CDR3 is 15 residues. V gave up 1 base and J gave up 4 bases, with 8 bases separating them. The V gene's germline CDR1 is LGHDT and CDR2 YNNKEL (reference sequence). The CDR3 loop reads CASSQAKLGANVLTF. CDR3 nucleotide sequence: TGTGCCAGCAGCCAAGCGAAGTTAGGGGCCAACGTCCTGACTTTC.

This chain connects TRBV5-1 to TRBJ2-7; 11 positions agree with TRBD2. Per germline, CDR1 SGHRS and CDR2 YFSETQ. Trimming at V came to 0 bases and at J to 2 bases, leaving 1 base not matched to a gene. This CDR3 has 15 residues. CDR3 residues: CASSLVTSGTYEQYF. CDR3 DNA: TGCGCCAGCAGCTTGGTGACTAGCGGGACCTACGAGCAGTACTTC.

Worth noting for this clonotype: A single base separates this from a much larger clone, so it may be a read error. The V gene is TRBV20-1, the J gene TRBJ2-1; the D gene is possibly TRBD2 (5 bases). The germline CDR1 and CDR2 sequences are DFQATT and SNEGSKA (reference sequence). The V end lost 7 bases, the J end lost 2 bases, and 18 bases lay between the germline ends. The CDR3 length is 15 residues. Here the CDR3 DNA reads TGCAGTGTGAACCCCCGTACCGGGACCTACAATGAGCAGTTCTTC. Its translation: CSVNPRTGTYNEQFF.

CDR3 nucleotide sequence: TGTGCCAGCAGTTACTCGGGGCTTAGGGGTAGCTCCTACGAGCAGTACTTC. This gives the protein CASSYSGLRGSSYEQYF. The genes are TRBV6-5 and TRBJ2-7, with D tentatively TRBD1 (5 bases). The ends were cut back, 0 bases at V and 0 bases at J, with 15 bases in the middle. The CDR3 runs 17 residues. Looked up from germline, CDR1 is MNHEY and CDR2 is SVGAGI.

This chain joins TRBV6-5 and TRBJ2-5, with D perhaps matching TRBD2 (6 bases). The V gene lost 2 bases and the J gene lost 4 bases, with 11 bases spanning the gap. Germline values: CDR1 MNHEY, CDR2 SVGAGI. The length of the CDR3 is 14 residues. In DNA, the CDR3 is TGTGCCAGCAGTTACGGTAGGGGAGGAGAGACCCAGTACTTC. This codes for CASSYGRGGETQYF.

The table lists this clonotype with a few counts. The genes are TRBV12-3 or TRBV12-4 and TRBJ2-1; 9 bases align to TRBD1. Germline trimming cut 6 bases from V and 7 bases from J; bases unmatched to any gene: 10. This CDR3 region has 15 residues. CDR3 residues: CASSPGTGMENEQFF. Written as DNA, the CDR3 is TGTGCCAGCAGCCCAGGGACAGGGATGGAAAATGAGCAGTTCTTC.

The chain is built from TRBV19 and TRBJ2-1; tentatively, D is TRBD2 (5 bases). The V gene lost 3 bases and the J gene lost 0 bases, with 15 bases spanning the gap. Germline CDR1 and CDR2: LNHDA and SQIVND (reference sequence). The CDR3 is made up of 17 amino acids. The CDR3 region is CASSIPGVRSSYNEQFF. CDR3 nucleotide sequence: TGTGCCAGTAGTATCCCCGGGGTCAGAAGCTCCTACAATGAGCAGTTCTTC.

The chain combines TRBV2 with TRBJ1-4; 10 nucleotides match TRBD1. The CDR3 has 14 residues. From germline, CDR1 is SNHLY and CDR2 FYNNEI. Trimming removed 6 bases from V and 8 bases from J; junction bases left unmatched: 6. The CDR3 DNA sequence: TGTGCCAGCAGGACGGACAGGGGGGAAGAAAAACTGTTTTTT. It specifies CASRTDRGEEKLFF.

This clonotype was counted between two and nine times. The V call is TRBV4-2, the J call TRBJ1-1, with D unclear. The CDR3 loop spans 12 amino acids. Between the trimmed V and J ends, which lost 8 bases and 3 bases, there was a span of 10 bases. The germline V gene has CDR1 LGHNA and CDR2 YNFKEQ. CDR3 sequence (DNA): TGTGCCAGCTCTCTGGATGACACTGAAGCTTTCTTT. It is translated as CASSLDDTEAFF.

This clonotype was seen a few times. The chain carries TRBV5-6 and TRBJ2-3, with TRBD1 identical over 9 bases. CDR3 length: 19 residues. The ends lost 4 bases at V and 1 base at J; junction bases unmatched: 16. CDR1 is SGHDT, CDR2 YYEEEE, per germline. The CDR3: CASSPVGDRARGGTDTQYF. The CDR3 DNA reads as TGTGCCAGCAGCCCCGTGGGGGACAGGGCCCGAGGTGGCACAGATACGCAGTATTTT.

This clonotype was detected only a few times. The J gene is TRBJ1-4, the V gene TRBV29-1; D not resolved. V was shortened by 5 bases and J by 1 base, with 11 bases between the two germline ends. This CDR3 region has 14 residues. Germline V CDR1 and CDR2: SQVTM, ANQGSEA. CDR3 DNA sequence: TGCAGCGTTCCGAAGGAAGGAACTAATGAAAAACTGTTTTTT. Its protein product is CSVPKEGTNEKLFF.

The chain couples TRBV20-1 to TRBJ2-1; 10 bases map to TRBD2. Germline CDR1 is DFQATT and CDR2 is SNEGSKA (reference sequence). V lost 4 bases and J lost 1; bases outside the gene matches: 1. CDR3 size: 14 residues. The CDR3 sequence: CSANSGRSYNEQFF. The CDR3 region has the DNA TGCAGTGCTAATAGCGGGAGGTCCTACAATGAGCAGTTCTTC.

The rearrangement uses TRBV7-9 and TRBJ1-1, with D tentatively TRBD1 (5 bases). Per germline, CDR1 SEHNR and CDR2 FQNEAQ (reference sequence). The CDR3 sequence is 15 residues long. The V end lost 5 bases, the J end lost 0 bases, and 13 bases lay between the germline ends. The CDR3, as DNA: TGTGCCAGCAGCCGGCGAGGGGAGGTGAACACTGAAGCTTTCTTT. Protein sequence: CASSRRGEVNTEAFF.

The chain employs TRBV6-4 and TRBJ2-5; tentatively, D is TRBD2 (5 bases). V was clipped by 7 bases and J by 2 bases, with 11 bases between them. The CDR3 is 13 amino acids. The germline gives CDR1 MRHNA, CDR2 SNTAGT. CDR3 loop: CASIRERQETQYF. DNA of the CDR3: TGTGCCAGCATAAGGGAGAGACAAGAGACCCAGTACTTC.

This clonotype occurred many times. The chain employs TRBV5-1 and TRBJ2-1; TRBD2 agrees at 10 bases. This CDR3 is 16 amino acids long. Germline CDR1 reads SGHRS; CDR2 reads YFSETQ. Germline trimming cut 0 bases from V and 10 bases from J; bases unmatched to any gene: 10. The CDR3 region is CASSLGSSGGAGEQFF. CDR3 in DNA: TGCGCCAGCAGCTTGGGGTCTAGCGGGGGAGCCGGGGAGCAGTTCTTC.

The table lists this clonotype with many counts. The chain recombines TRBV7-2 with TRBJ1-5; a weak D match, TRBD1 (5 bases). The CDR3 totals 13 residues. CDR1 SGHTA and CDR2 FQGNSA come from the germline V gene. The V end was cut by 4 bases, the J end by 4 bases, with 8 bases between. CDR3: CASSSRGNQPQHF. In DNA form, the CDR3 reads TGTGCCAGCAGCTCCCGGGGGAATCAGCCCCAGCATTTT.

This clonotype was picked up a small number of times. The J gene is TRBJ2-3, the V gene TRBV10-3; 10 bases agree with TRBD2. The germline gives CDR1 ENHRY, CDR2 SYGVKD. CDR3 length equals 15 residues. Trimming removed 7 bases from V and 3 bases from J; junction bases left unmatched: 7. CDR3 bases: TGTGCCATCACTGAAGCGGGGGGGCTGACAGATACGCAGTATTTT. Translated, it gives CAITEAGGLTDTQYF.

This chain connects TRBV29-1 to TRBJ2-1; 7 nucleotides match TRBD2. The junction had 6 bases not matched to a gene; V was cut back by 5 bases and J by 2 bases. This CDR3 has 14 amino acids. Germline CDR1 is SQVTM and CDR2 is ANQGSEA. The CDR3 sequence is CSVPQAGTYNEQFF. The CDR3 DNA follows: TGCAGCGTTCCACAAGCGGGAACCTACAATGAGCAGTTCTTC.

This clonotype was counted a few times. The rearrangement uses TRBV29-1 and TRBJ1-1, with a tentative D call TRBD1 (5 bases). The V end was cut by 8 bases, the J end by 1 base, with 14 bases between. CDR1 is SQVTM and CDR2 is ANQGSEA in the germline V gene. There are 13 residues in the CDR3. The CDR3 here is CSTRGETNTEAFF. The CDR3 DNA reads TGCAGCACCAGAGGGGAAACGAACACTGAAGCTTTCTTT.

Ten or more counts support this clonotype. The chain recombines TRBV30 with TRBJ1-1; D may be TRBD1 (5 bases). Germline CDR1 is GTSNPN and CDR2 is SVGIG (reference sequence). There are 13 residues in the CDR3. V lost 4 bases and J lost 10, with 19 bases in between. The DNA for the CDR3 is TGTGCCTGGACTCGGGACCCAGGGAGTGGAGCTTTCTTT. Translating it yields CAWTRDPGSGAFF.

The V gene is TRBV15, the J gene TRBJ2-5; 10 bases agree with TRBD2. After removal of 6 bases from V and 4 bases from J, the junction contained 5 bases not matched to a gene. The V gene's germline CDR1 is LNHNV and CDR2 YYDKDF (reference sequence). The CDR3 loop spans 14 amino acids. The CDR3 here is CATRGTSDGETQYF. The DNA for the CDR3 is TGTGCCACCAGGGGGACTAGCGATGGAGAGACCCAGTACTTC.

The chain employs TRBV4-3 and TRBJ1-2, with D unclear. V dropped 0 bases and J dropped 5 bases, with 13 bases sitting between them. This CDR3 spans 15 amino acids. CDR1 is LGHNA, CDR2 YSLEER, per germline. CDR3: CASSQDLGSGYGYTF. The CDR3 DNA reads TGCGCCAGCAGCCAAGATTTGGGCAGTGGGTATGGCTACACCTTC.

This clonotype turned up a few times. The chain links TRBV30 to TRBJ2-1, with 9 bases fitting TRBD1. Germline CDR1 reads GTSNPN; CDR2 reads SVGIG (reference sequence). With 3 bases clipped from V and 7 bases from J, the junction kept 16 bases outside the gene matches. CDR3 size: 17 residues. The CDR3 sequence: CAWSTGVGDRVTNEQFF. The DNA of the CDR3 is TGTGCCTGGAGCACGGGAGTGGGGGACAGGGTTACAAATGAGCAGTTCTTC. Full variable domain (rest looked up from reference TRBV30 and TRBJ2-1): SQTIHQWPATLVQPVGSPLSLECTVEGTSNPNLYWYRQAAGRGLQLLFYSVGIGQISSEVPQNLSASRPQDRQFILSSKKLLLSDSGFYLCAWSTGVGDRVTNEQFFGPGTRLTVL.

V usage is TRBV28 and J usage is TRBJ2-1; D tentatively reads TRBD1 or TRBD2 (5 bases each). Germline V lookup: CDR1 MDHEN, CDR2 SYDVKM. The CDR3 totals 15 residues. Trimming shortened V by 6 bases and J by 5 bases, and 17 bases separated the two germline ends. Written as DNA, the CDR3 is TGTGCCAGCAGCTCCATAACGTTGGGGGACAATGAGCAGTTCTTC. Residues: CASSSITLGDNEQFF. The entire variable domain, with the rest obtained from reference TRBV28 and TRBJ2-1, is as follows: DVKVTQSSRYLVKRTGEKVFLECVQDMDHENMFWYRQDPGLGLRLIYFSYDVKMKEKGDIPEGYSVSREKKERFSLILESASTNQTSMYLCASSSITLGDNEQFFGPGTRLTVL.